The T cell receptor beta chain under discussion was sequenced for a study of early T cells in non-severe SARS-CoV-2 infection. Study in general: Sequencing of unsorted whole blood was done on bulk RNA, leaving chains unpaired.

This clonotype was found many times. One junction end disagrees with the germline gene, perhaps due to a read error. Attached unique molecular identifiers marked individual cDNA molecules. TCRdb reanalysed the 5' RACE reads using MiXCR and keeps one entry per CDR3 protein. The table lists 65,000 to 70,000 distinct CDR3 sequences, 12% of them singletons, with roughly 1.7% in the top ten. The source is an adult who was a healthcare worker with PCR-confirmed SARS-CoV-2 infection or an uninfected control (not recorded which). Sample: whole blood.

CDR3 nucleotide sequence: TGTGCCAGCAGCCGGAAGGACTCTGAACGGTGCTTC. It encodes CASSRKDSERCF. This chain uses TRBV3-1 with TRBJ2-5; the D gene is possibly TRBD2 (5 bases). The CDR3 covers 12 residues. Germline CDR1 and CDR2: LGHDT and YNNKEL (reference sequence).